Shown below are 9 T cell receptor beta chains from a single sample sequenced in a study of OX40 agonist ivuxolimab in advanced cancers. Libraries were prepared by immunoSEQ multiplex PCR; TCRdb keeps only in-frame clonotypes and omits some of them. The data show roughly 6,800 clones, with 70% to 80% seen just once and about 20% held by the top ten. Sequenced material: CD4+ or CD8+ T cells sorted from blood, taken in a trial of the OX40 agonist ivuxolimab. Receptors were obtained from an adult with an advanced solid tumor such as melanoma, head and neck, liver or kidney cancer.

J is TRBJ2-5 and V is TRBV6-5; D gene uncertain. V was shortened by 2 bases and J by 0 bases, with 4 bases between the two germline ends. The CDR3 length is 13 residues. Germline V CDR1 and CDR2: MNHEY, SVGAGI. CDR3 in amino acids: CASSYRYQETQYF. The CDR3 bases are TGTGCCAGCAGTTACAGGTACCAAGAGACCCAGTACTTC.

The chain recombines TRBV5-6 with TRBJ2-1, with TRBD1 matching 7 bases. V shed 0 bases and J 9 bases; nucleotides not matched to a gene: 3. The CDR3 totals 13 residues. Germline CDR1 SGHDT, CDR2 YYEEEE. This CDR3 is CASSLVPGGEQFF. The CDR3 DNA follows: TGTGCCAGCAGCTTGGTCCCAGGGGGTGAGCAGTTCTTC.

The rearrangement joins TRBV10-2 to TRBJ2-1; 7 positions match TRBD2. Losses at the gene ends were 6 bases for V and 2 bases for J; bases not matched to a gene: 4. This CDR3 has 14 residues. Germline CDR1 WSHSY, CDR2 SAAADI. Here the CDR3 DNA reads TGCGCCAGCAGGGCAGCGGGGCCCTACAATGAGCAGTTCTTC. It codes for CASRAAGPYNEQFF.

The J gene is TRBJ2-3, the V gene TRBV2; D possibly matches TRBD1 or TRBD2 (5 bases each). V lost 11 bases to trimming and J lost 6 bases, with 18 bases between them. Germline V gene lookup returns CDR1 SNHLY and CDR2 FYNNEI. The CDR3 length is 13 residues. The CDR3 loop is CASDRGPKDTQYF. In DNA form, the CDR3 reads TGTGCCTCGGATCGGGGCCCAAAGGATACGCAGTATTTT.

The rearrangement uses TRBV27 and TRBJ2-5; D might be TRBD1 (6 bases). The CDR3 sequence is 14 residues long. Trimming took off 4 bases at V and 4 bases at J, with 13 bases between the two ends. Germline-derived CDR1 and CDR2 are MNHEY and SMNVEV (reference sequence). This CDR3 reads CASSSLGDTETQYF. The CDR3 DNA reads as TGTGCCAGCAGTTCCCTTGGGGACACAGAGACCCAGTACTTC.

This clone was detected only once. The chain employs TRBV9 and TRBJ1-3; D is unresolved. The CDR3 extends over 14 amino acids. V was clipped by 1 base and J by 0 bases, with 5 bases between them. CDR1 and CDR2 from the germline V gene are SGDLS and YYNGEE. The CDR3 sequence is CASSVFSSGNTIYF. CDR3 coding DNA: TGTGCCAGCAGCGTATTCAGCTCTGGAAACACCATATATTTT. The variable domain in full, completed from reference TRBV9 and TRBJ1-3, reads DSGVTQTPKHLITATGQRVTLRCSPRSGDLSVYWYQQSLDQGLQFLIQYYNGEERAKGNILERFSAQQFPDLHSELNLSSLELGDSALYFCASSVFSSGNTIYFGEGSWLTVV.

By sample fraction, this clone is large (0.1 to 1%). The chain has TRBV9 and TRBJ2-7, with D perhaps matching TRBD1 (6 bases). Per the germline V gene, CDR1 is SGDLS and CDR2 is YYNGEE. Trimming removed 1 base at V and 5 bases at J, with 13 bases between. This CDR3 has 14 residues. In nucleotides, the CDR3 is TGTGCCAGCAGCGTAATGGGGGCAAGCGACGAGCAGTACTTC. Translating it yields CASSVMGASDEQYF.

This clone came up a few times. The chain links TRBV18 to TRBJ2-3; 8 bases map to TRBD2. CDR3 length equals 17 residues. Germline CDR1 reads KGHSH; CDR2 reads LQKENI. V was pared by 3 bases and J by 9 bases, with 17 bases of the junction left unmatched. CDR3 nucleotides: TGTGCCAGCTCACCTTCTAGCGGGCCCCGCACCCAAGACACGCAGTATTTT. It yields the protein CASSPSSGPRTQDTQYF.

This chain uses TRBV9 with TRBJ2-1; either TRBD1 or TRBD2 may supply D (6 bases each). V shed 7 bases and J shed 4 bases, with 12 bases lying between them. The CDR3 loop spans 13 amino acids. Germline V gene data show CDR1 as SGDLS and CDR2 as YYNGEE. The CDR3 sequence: CASGGGGYNEQFF. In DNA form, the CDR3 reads TGTGCCAGCGGTGGAGGGGGTTACAATGAGCAGTTCTTC.